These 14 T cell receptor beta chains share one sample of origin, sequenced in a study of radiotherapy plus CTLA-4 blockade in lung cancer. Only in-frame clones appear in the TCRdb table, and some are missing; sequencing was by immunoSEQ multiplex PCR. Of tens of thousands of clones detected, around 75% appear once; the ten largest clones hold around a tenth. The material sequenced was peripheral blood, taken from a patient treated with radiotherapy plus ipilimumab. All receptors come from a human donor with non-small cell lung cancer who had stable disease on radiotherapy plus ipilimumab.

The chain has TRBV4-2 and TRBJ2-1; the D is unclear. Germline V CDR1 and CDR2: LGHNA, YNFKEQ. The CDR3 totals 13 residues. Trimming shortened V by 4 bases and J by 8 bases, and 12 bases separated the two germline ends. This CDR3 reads CASSRVWSDEQFF. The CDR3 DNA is TGTGCCAGCAGCCGGGTCTGGAGCGATGAGCAGTTCTTC.

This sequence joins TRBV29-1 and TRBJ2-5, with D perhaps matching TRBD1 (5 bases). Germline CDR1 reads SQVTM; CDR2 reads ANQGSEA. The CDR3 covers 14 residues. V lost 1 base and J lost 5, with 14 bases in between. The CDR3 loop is CSVEGQGIGETQYF. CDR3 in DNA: TGCAGCGTTGAAGGGCAGGGAATTGGGGAGACCCAGTACTTC.

CDR3 residues: CASSLQAQGDVGTAFF. The DNA for the CDR3 is TGTGCCAGCAGCTTGCAAGCACAGGGCGATGTTGGTACGGCTTTCTTT. The chain has TRBV7-2 and TRBJ1-1, with a tentative D call TRBD1 (6 bases). In germline, CDR1 is SGHTA, CDR2 FQGNSA. This CDR3 is built from 16 residues. V dropped 3 bases and J dropped 11 bases, with 25 bases sitting between them.

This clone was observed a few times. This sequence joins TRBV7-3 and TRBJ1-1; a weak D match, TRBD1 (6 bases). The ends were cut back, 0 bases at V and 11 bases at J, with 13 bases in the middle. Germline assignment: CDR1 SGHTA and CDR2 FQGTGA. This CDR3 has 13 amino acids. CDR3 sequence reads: CASSLTPPGEAFF. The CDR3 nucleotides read TGTGCCAGCAGCTTAACCCCCCCAGGGGAGGCTTTCTTT. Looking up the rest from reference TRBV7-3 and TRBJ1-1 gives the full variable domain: GAGVSQTPSNKVTEKGKYVELRCDPISGHTALYWYRQSLGQGPEFLIYFQGTGAADDSGLPNDRFFAVRPEGSVSTLKIQRTERGDSAVYLCASSLTPPGEAFFGQGTRLTVV.

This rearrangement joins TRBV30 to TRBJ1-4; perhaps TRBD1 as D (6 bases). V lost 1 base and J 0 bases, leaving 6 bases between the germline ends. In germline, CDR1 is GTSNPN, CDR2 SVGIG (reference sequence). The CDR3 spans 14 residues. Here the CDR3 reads CAWSEGATNEKLFF. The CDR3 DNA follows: TGTGCCTGGAGTGAGGGGGCAACTAATGAAAAACTGTTTTTT. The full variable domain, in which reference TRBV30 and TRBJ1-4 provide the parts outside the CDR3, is SQTIHQWPATLVQPVGSPLSLECTVEGTSNPNLYWYRQAAGRGLQLLFYSVGIGQISSEVPQNLSASRPQDRQFILSSKKLLLSDSGFYLCAWSEGATNEKLFFGSGTQLSVL.

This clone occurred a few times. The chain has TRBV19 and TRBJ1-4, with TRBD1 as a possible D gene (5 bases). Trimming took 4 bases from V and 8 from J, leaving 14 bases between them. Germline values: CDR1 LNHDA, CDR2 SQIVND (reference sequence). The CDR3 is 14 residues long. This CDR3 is CASSRQSGEEKLFF. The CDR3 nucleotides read TGTGCCAGTAGTAGACAGTCGGGTGAAGAAAAACTGTTTTTT.

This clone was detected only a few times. CDR3 amino acids: CASSEAAMNTEAFF. The CDR3 coding sequence is TGTGCCAGCAGCGAGGCAGCGATGAACACTGAAGCTTTCTTT. The V gene is TRBV9, the J gene TRBJ1-1; no clear D. Germline lookup yields CDR1 SGDLS and CDR2 YYNGEE. This CDR3 contains 14 residues. V lost 3 bases to trimming and J lost 0 bases, with 9 bases between them.

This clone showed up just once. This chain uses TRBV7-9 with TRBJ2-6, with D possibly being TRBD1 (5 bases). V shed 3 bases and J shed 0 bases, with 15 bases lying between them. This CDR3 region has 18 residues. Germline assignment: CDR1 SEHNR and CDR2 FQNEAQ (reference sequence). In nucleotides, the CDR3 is TGTGCCAGCAGCTTTAGTGGTGGACAACTCTCTGGGGCCAACGTCCTGACTTTC. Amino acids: CASSFSGGQLSGANVLTF.

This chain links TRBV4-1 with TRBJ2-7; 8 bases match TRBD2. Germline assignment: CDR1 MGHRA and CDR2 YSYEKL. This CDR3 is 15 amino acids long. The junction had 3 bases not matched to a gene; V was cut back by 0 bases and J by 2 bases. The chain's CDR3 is CASSQDMRGAYEQYF. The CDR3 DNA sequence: TGCGCCAGCAGCCAAGATATGCGGGGGGCCTACGAGCAGTACTTC.

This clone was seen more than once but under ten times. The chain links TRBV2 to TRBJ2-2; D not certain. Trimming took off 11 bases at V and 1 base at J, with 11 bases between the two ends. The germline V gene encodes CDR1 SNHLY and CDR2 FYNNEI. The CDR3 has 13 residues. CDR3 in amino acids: CADTQENTGELFF. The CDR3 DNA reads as TGTGCCGATACGCAGGAGAACACCGGGGAGCTGTTTTTT. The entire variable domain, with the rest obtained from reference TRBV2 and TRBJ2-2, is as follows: EPEVTQTPSHQVTQMGQEVILRCVPISNHLYFYWYRQILGQKVEFLVSFYNNEISEKSEIFDDQFSVERPDGSNFTLKIRSTKLEDSAMYFCADTQENTGELFFGEGSRLTVL.

CDR3 residues: CAISDGTSSLEQYF. The CDR3 coding sequence is TGTGCCATCAGTGACGGGACTAGCAGTCTCGAGCAGTACTTC. This chain joins TRBV10-3 and TRBJ2-7; TRBD2 matches 9 bases. CDR3 length equals 14 residues. Germline CDR1 is ENHRY and CDR2 is SYGVKD. With V trimmed by 3 bases and J by 6 bases, 6 bases remained unmatched.

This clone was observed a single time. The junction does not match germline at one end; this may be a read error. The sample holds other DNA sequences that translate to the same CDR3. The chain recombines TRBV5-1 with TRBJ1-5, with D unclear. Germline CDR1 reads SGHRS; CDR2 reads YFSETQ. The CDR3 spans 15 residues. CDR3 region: CASSPAGRSNQPQHF. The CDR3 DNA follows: TGCGCCAGCAGCCCCGCGGGGAGGAGCAATCAGCCCCAGCATTTC.

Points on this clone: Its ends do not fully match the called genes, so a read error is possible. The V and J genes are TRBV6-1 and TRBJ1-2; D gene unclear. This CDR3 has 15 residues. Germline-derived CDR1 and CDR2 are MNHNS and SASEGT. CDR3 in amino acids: CASSEVPEANYGYAF. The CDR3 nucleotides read TGTGCCAGCAGTGAAGTCCCAGAAGCTAACTATGGCTACGCCTTC.

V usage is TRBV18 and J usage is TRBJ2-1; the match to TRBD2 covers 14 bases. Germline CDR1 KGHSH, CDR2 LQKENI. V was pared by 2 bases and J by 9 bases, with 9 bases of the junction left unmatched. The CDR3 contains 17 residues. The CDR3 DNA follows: TGTGCCAGCTCACCAGTTCGGACTAGCGGGGGGTTTTTTGAGCAGTTCTTC. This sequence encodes CASSPVRTSGGFFEQFF.